The text below deals with one T cell receptor (beta chain). Its cognate antigen is unknown. These data come from a study of cytomegalovirus exposure and HLA in healthy donors. The PCR had 60 Vbeta and 13 Jbeta primers. Profiled with immunoSEQ multiplex PCR; TCRdb holds only in-frame clones, not every one. The table shows fewer than 150,000 clones, with approximately 80% occurring only once. Study-wide findings and caveats: In vitro experiments confirmed that three CMV-associated chains were specific for CMV antigens. Sequencing likely produced, as an artifact, a cluster of highly shared sequence variants. Overall, approximately 150 TCR beta chains were annotated as cytomegalovirus-associated.

Trimming stripped 4 bases from V and 4 bases from J, with 13 bases between. The germline gives CDR1 MDHEN, CDR2 SYDVKM. This CDR3 comprises 14 residues. The chain uses TRBV28 and TRBJ1-2; D remains ambiguous. The sequenced sample was PBMCs. This clonotype was obtained from a male donor in good health and CMV-seronegative. The CDR3 DNA reads TGTGCCAGCAGTTGGGGAGCGGAGACCTATGGCTACACCTTC. It specifies CASSWGAETYGYTF.